This T cell receptor (beta chain) was recovered during a study of cytomegalovirus exposure and HLA in healthy donors. Vbeta (60) and Jbeta (13) primers were used in the PCR. Here immunoSEQ multiplex PCR was the method, and the copy in TCRdb shows in-frame clones only, minus some. Seen here are roughly 100,000 clones, 60% to 75% observed once, and the top ten hold 1.5% to 2%. This CDR3 is 12 amino acids long. Germline V CDR1 and CDR2: SGHNT, YENEEA. V lost 6 bases to trimming and J lost 3 bases, with 9 bases between them. The sequence was collected from a woman between 40 and 50 years old in good health and CMV-seronegative. The sequenced sample was PBMCs. The J gene is TRBJ2-7, the V gene TRBV11-3; D not resolved. The CDR3 region has the DNA TGTGCCAGCAGTGACTCAAACTACGAGCAGTACTTC. This gives the protein CASSDSNYEQYF.